This section outlines one TCR beta chain sequence together with its context. The antigen remains unidentified. This record comes from a study of cytomegalovirus exposure and HLA in healthy donors. General study results and limits: Among the CMV-associated chains, three were confirmed in vitro as specific for CMV antigens.

The primer mix had 60 Vbeta and 13 Jbeta primers. Measured with immunoSEQ multiplex PCR; TCRdb has only the in-frame clones, and not every one. The sample has 85,000 to 95,000 clones, roughly 72% seen once. This receptor was identified in a man aged 25-45 years in good health and CMV-seropositive. Sequenced sample: PBMCs.

CDR3 nucleotides: TGTGCCAGCAGCTTGCAAACAGGGAAGACTGGAGCTAACTATGGCTACACCTTC. Translated, it gives CASSLQTGKTGANYGYTF. The chain links TRBV5-5 to TRBJ1-2; weak D call: TRBD1 (6 bases). Trimming removed 1 base from V and 0 bases from J, with 19 bases in between. The CDR3 runs to 18 residues. Germline-derived CDR1 and CDR2 are SGHKS and YYEKEE (reference sequence).